These 29 T cell receptor beta chains were sequenced from one sample in a study of T cell responses to AZD1222 COVID-19 vaccine. TCRdb keeps only in-frame clones here, not all; method: immunoSEQ multiplex PCR. There are under 200,000 clones in the sample; almost 90% occur only once, and less than 6.5% lies in the top ten. Specimen: peripheral blood, collected on day 0 of AZD1222 vaccination. All receptors come from an adult in good health.

The CDR3 nucleotides read TGTGCCAGCAGCCGGGACAGGGGGCTGTCACCCCTCCACTTT. This encodes CASSRDRGLSPLHF. The chain employs TRBV6-5 and TRBJ1-6, with 12 bases lining up with TRBD1. The CDR3 sequence is 14 residues long. Trimming removed 6 bases from V and 10 bases from J; junction bases left unmatched: 4. Germline-derived CDR1 and CDR2 are MNHEY and SVGAGI.

The J gene is TRBJ1-1, the V gene TRBV6-6; no definite D call. The CDR3 totals 12 residues. The germline V gene encodes CDR1 MNHNY and CDR2 SVGAGI (reference sequence). Trimming removed 11 bases from V and 1 base from J, with 11 bases in between. The CDR3 sequence is CAGREQNTEAFF. The CDR3 nucleotides read TGTGCCGGGCGGGAACAGAACACTGAAGCTTTCTTT.

The chain couples TRBV27 to TRBJ1-5; D unresolved. Germline V gene sequence: CDR1 MNHEY, CDR2 SMNVEV (reference sequence). Trimming removed 3 bases from V and 0 bases from J, with 9 bases in between. There are 15 residues in the CDR3. CDR3 sequence (DNA): TGTGCCAGCAGTTTGACACGTTATAGCAATCAGCCCCAGCATTTT. Protein product: CASSLTRYSNQPQHF.

V gene TRBV19 combines with J gene TRBJ1-1; maybe TRBD1 (6 bases). In germline, CDR1 is LNHDA, CDR2 SQIVND (reference sequence). This CDR3 has 16 amino acids. V lost 4 bases and J lost 0, with 15 bases in between. This chain's CDR3 is CASSTRPGQMNTEAFF. The CDR3 nucleotides are TGTGCCAGTAGTACCAGACCGGGACAAATGAACACTGAAGCTTTCTTT. Full variable domain (missing parts from reference TRBV19 and TRBJ1-1): DGGITQSPKYLFRKEGQNVTLSCEQNLNHDAMYWYRQDPGQGLRLIYYSQIVNDFQKGDIAEGYSVSREKKESFPLTVTSAQKNPTAFYLCASSTRPGQMNTEAFFGQGTRLTVV.

The chain employs TRBV4-2 and TRBJ1-6, with 9 bases matching TRBD1. The germline CDR1 and CDR2 sequences are LGHNA and YNFKEQ. The CDR3 loop spans 15 amino acids. V was pared by 4 bases and J by 5 bases, with 3 bases of the junction left unmatched. The DNA for the CDR3 is TGTGCCAGCAGCCCCCGGACAGGGGATAATTCACCCCTCCACTTT. Translating gives CASSPRTGDNSPLHF.

The chain recombines TRBV7-3 with TRBJ1-6; D is uncertain. Trimming took 4 bases from V and 10 from J, leaving 11 bases between them. The CDR3 loop spans 13 amino acids. Germline V gives CDR1 SGHTA, CDR2 FQGTGA. In DNA, the CDR3 is TGTGCCAGCAGCTCGAACGCGGCCTCACCCCTCCACTTT. Translated, it gives CASSSNAASPLHF.

CDR3 loop: CASSQGFSGSYEQYF. The DNA of the CDR3 is TGCGCCAGCAGCCAAGGATTTTCAGGCTCCTACGAGCAGTACTTC. The V gene is TRBV4-3, the J gene TRBJ2-7; no definite D call. The germline V gene has CDR1 LGHNA and CDR2 YSLEER. This CDR3 has 15 amino acids. The V end was cut by 1 base, the J end by 0 bases, with 10 bases between.

V and J are TRBV18 and TRBJ1-4; the D is unclear. CDR1 is KGHSH and CDR2 is LQKENI in the germline V gene. The CDR3 runs 14 residues. The V end lost 3 bases, the J end lost 4 bases, and 9 bases lay between the germline ends. The chain's CDR3 is CASSPQQLNEKLFF. Written as DNA, the CDR3 is TGTGCCAGCTCACCTCAACAGCTTAATGAAAAACTGTTTTTT. The variable domain in full, completed from reference TRBV18 and TRBJ1-4, reads NAGVMQNPRHLVRRRGQEARLRCSPMKGHSHVYWYRQLPEEGLKFMVYLQKENIIDESGMPKERFSAEFPKEGPSILRIQQVVRGDSAAYFCASSPQQLNEKLFFGSGTQLSVL.

Only a few counts were recorded for this clone. The chain has TRBV4-3 and TRBJ1-2; no reliable D call. The CDR3 consists of 11 residues. Germline CDR1 reads LGHNA; CDR2 reads YSLEER. V was trimmed by 3 bases and J by 2 bases, leaving 1 base between them. CDR3 amino acids: CASSHNYGYTF. CDR3 bases: TGCGCCAGCAGCCACAACTATGGCTACACCTTC.

The gene calls are TRBV2 and TRBJ2-3; TRBD2 aligns across 9 bases. V was clipped by 2 bases and J by 0 bases; unmatched bases: 6. The CDR3 runs to 17 residues. CDR1 is SNHLY and CDR2 is FYNNEI in the germline V gene. Written as DNA, the CDR3 is TGTGCCAGCAGTGAATTTGGCGGGGGGGCTAGCACAGATACGCAGTATTTT. Amino acids: CASSEFGGGASTDTQYF. The full variable domain, its missing parts supplied by reference TRBV2 and TRBJ2-3, is EPEVTQTPSHQVTQMGQEVILRCVPISNHLYFYWYRQILGQKVEFLVSFYNNEISEKSEIFDDQFSVERPDGSNFTLKIRSTKLEDSAMYFCASSEFGGGASTDTQYFGPGTRLTVL.

This chain joins TRBV20-1 and TRBJ2-1; D is uncertain. Trimming stripped 3 bases from V and 8 bases from J, with 14 bases between. The V gene's germline CDR1 is DFQATT and CDR2 SNEGSKA (reference sequence). The CDR3 extends over 13 amino acids. The CDR3 sequence is CSASWLPLDEQFF. CDR3 DNA: TGCAGTGCTAGTTGGCTCCCCTTGGATGAGCAGTTCTTC.

This rearrangement joins TRBV27 to TRBJ1-3; D uncertain. This CDR3 region has 15 residues. The germline V gene has CDR1 MNHEY and CDR2 SMNVEV (reference sequence). V was shortened by 6 bases and J by 0 bases, with 12 bases between the two germline ends. In nucleotides, the CDR3 is TGTGCCAGCAGGCCAGTGCTAGGCTCTGGAAACACCATATATTTT. Translated, it gives CASRPVLGSGNTIYF.

J is TRBJ2-1 and V is TRBV6-5, with unresolved D. CDR3 length: 15 amino acids. Trimming shortened V by 6 bases and J by 0 bases, and 12 bases separated the two germline ends. Germline CDR1 is MNHEY and CDR2 is SVGAGI. CDR3 loop: CASRLTTSSYNEQFF. CDR3 nucleotide sequence: TGTGCCAGCAGATTGACCACGAGCTCCTACAATGAGCAGTTCTTC.

The V and J genes are TRBV7-8 and TRBJ1-6; D perhaps matches TRBD1 (6 bases). Trimming took off 2 bases at V and 10 bases at J, with 15 bases between the two ends. The CDR3 length is 15 residues. The V gene's germline CDR1 is SGHVS and CDR2 FQNEAQ. CDR3 region: CASSLLPRGTSPLHF. CDR3 bases: TGTGCCAGCAGCTTACTTCCCAGGGGCACATCACCCCTCCACTTT.

The genes are TRBV18 and TRBJ1-1; maybe TRBD1 (5 bases). Germline CDR1 is KGHSH and CDR2 is LQKENI. Trimming shortened V by 0 bases and J by 3 bases, and 17 bases separated the two germline ends. CDR3 length equals 17 residues. CDR3 amino acids: CASSPPNTLGVDTEAFF. CDR3 in DNA: TGTGCCAGCTCACCACCGAACACCCTGGGGGTCGACACTGAAGCTTTCTTT.

This CDR3 reads CASTVISSYNSPLHF. Here the CDR3 DNA reads TGTGCCAGCACCGTGATAAGCTCCTATAATTCACCCCTCCACTTT. V and J are TRBV5-6 and TRBJ1-6; no clear D gene. With 6 bases removed from V and 0 bases from J, the gap between germline ends came to 10 bases. The CDR3 is 15 amino acids. Per germline, CDR1 SGHDT and CDR2 YYEEEE.

The genes are TRBV2 and TRBJ2-3; unclear D gene. CDR1 is SNHLY and CDR2 is FYNNEI in the germline V gene. This CDR3 has 14 amino acids. V lost 6 bases and J lost 0, with 10 bases in between. The CDR3: CASSRLPSTDTQYF. The CDR3, as DNA: TGTGCCAGCAGCAGGCTCCCTAGCACAGATACGCAGTATTTT.

The rearrangement joins TRBV6-5 to TRBJ1-5; D is uncertain. The V end lost 4 bases, the J end lost 4 bases, and 11 bases lay between the germline ends. The CDR3 has 14 residues. Germline V gene sequence: CDR1 MNHEY, CDR2 SVGAGI. The CDR3 nucleotides read TGTGCCAGCAGTTGGGAGGGTATTAATCAGCCCCAGCATTTT. Protein sequence: CASSWEGINQPQHF.

The rearrangement joins TRBV29-1 to TRBJ1-1; D may be TRBD1 (5 bases). The CDR3 is 14 amino acids. V gave up 4 bases and J gave up 4 bases, with 16 bases separating them. Germline values: CDR1 SQVTM, CDR2 ANQGSEA. The CDR3 spells CSVGQINYATEAFF. The CDR3 DNA is TGCAGCGTTGGACAGATAAACTACGCCACTGAAGCTTTCTTT.

The chain recombines TRBV4-2 with TRBJ2-1, with 12 nucleotides matching TRBD2. CDR3 length: 15 residues. Germline assignment: CDR1 LGHNA and CDR2 YNFKEQ. The V gene end was trimmed by 6 bases and the J gene end by 10 bases; junction bases not matched to a gene: 10. The CDR3 DNA is TGTGCCAGCAGTCGACTAGCGGGAGATGGGGGAGAGCAGTTCTTC. Its protein is CASSRLAGDGGEQFF.

This chain connects TRBV10-3 to TRBJ1-1, with D perhaps matching TRBD1 (6 bases). CDR1 is ENHRY, CDR2 SYGVKD, per germline. The CDR3 totals 16 residues. The germline V and J ends were trimmed by 3 bases and 0 bases, with 14 bases remaining between them. This chain's CDR3 is CAISEPQGFMNTEAFF. Written as DNA, the CDR3 is TGTGCCATCAGTGAACCACAGGGATTCATGAACACTGAAGCTTTCTTT.

The gene calls are TRBV21-1 and TRBJ2-3; TRBD1, as called in the table, went unchecked against the DNA. TRBV21-1 is a listed pseudogene. This CDR3 has 14 residues. In DNA form, the CDR3 reads TGTGCCAGCAGCAAGGACAGGGGCACAGATACGCAGTATTTT. Its protein is CASSKDRGTDTQYF.

This chain links TRBV7-3 with TRBJ2-1, with 7 bases that match TRBD1. The length of the CDR3 is 15 residues. V lost 5 bases, J lost 4 bases, and 8 bases stayed unmatched. From germline, CDR1 is SGHTA and CDR2 FQGTGA. CDR3 region: CASSPGGVGYNEQFF. The DNA for the CDR3 is TGTGCCAGCAGCCCAGGGGGAGTGGGATACAATGAGCAGTTCTTC.

The rearrangement links TRBV7-9 to TRBJ1-6; 11 positions agree with TRBD1. This CDR3 region has 14 residues. Germline CDR1 and CDR2: SEHNR and FQNEAQ (reference sequence). V was pared by 4 bases and J by 9 bases, with 2 bases of the junction left unmatched. The CDR3 sequence: CASSSGQGASPLHF. The CDR3 nucleotides read TGTGCCAGCAGCTCCGGACAGGGGGCTTCACCCCTCCACTTT.

The rearrangement uses TRBV7-2 and TRBJ1-2; the match to TRBD1 covers 11 bases. Germline CDR1 and CDR2: SGHTA and FQGNSA. V shed 4 bases and J 6 bases; nucleotides not matched to a gene: 1. This CDR3 contains 13 residues. For the CDR3, the DNA is TGTGCCAGCAGCTCGGGACAGGGGGATGGCTACACCTTC. Translated: CASSSGQGDGYTF.

This clone was found once. CDR3 bases: TGTGCCAGCAGCTTAAACGGGAGAAACAATGAGCAGTTCTTC. It codes for CASSLNGRNNEQFF. V and J are TRBV11-3 and TRBJ2-1, with D perhaps TRBD2 (6 bases). Per germline, CDR1 SGHNT and CDR2 YENEEA. The CDR3 length is 14 residues. V shed 2 bases and J shed 5 bases, with 10 bases lying between them.

This clone was seen a handful of times. The chain combines TRBV2 with TRBJ1-5, with TRBD1 matching over 7 bases. Germline CDR1 SNHLY, CDR2 FYNNEI. The CDR3 length is 15 residues. Trimming cost V 1 base and J 7 bases; bases outside gene matches: 7. The CDR3 protein is CASSEEATGTQPQHF. The DNA for the CDR3 is TGTGCCAGCAGTGAAGAAGCGACAGGGACCCAGCCCCAGCATTTT. Variable domain in full (rest from reference TRBV2 and TRBJ1-5): EPEVTQTPSHQVTQMGQEVILRCVPISNHLYFYWYRQILGQKVEFLVSFYNNEISEKSEIFDDQFSVERPDGSNFTLKIRSTKLEDSAMYFCASSEEATGTQPQHFGDGTRLSIL.

This clone occurred a few times. This sequence joins TRBV4-1 and TRBJ2-3; TRBD2 matches at 9 bases. This CDR3 has 14 amino acids. V was clipped by 5 bases and J by 6 bases; unmatched bases: 6. CDR1 and CDR2 from the germline V gene are MGHRA and YSYEKL. CDR3 DNA: TGCGCCAGCAGCGCAAGCGGGGGGCTGGATACGCAGTATTTT. It encodes CASSASGGLDTQYF.

The CDR3 sequence: CASSPPSWRGGNTIYF. CDR3 in DNA: TGTGCCAGCAGCCCGCCCTCGTGGAGAGGTGGAAACACCATATATTTT. The rearrangement links TRBV14 to TRBJ1-3; D unclear. The ends were cut back, 4 bases at V and 3 bases at J, with 16 bases in the middle. This CDR3 is 16 amino acids long. Germline V CDR1 and CDR2: SGHDN, FVKESK.